A single sample is the source of the 6 T cell receptor beta chains below, sequenced in a study of CD8+CD57+ T cells in acquired aplastic anemia. CDR3 and TCR beta VDJ profiling relied on genomic DNA as the template. Via MiXCR, TCRdb re-called the reads, giving one row per CDR3 protein. Of under 500,000 distinct CDR3 sequences listed, around 30% are singletons. Before being chosen for sequencing, patients had shown CD8+CD57+ cell expansion by flow cytometry. The source material was sorted CD4+, CD8+, or CD8+CD57+ T cells (not recorded which) from PBMCs. These receptors originate from a human donor with aplastic anemia.

This clonotype was detected many times. V is TRBV10-3 and J is TRBJ1-2; D unresolved. The V and J ends lost 7 bases and 5 bases respectively, with 17 bases between them. The CDR3 has 14 amino acids. Germline V gives CDR1 ENHRY, CDR2 SYGVKD. As DNA, the CDR3 is TGTGCCATCACCCCCGTGGAGGGCGAGTATGGCTACACCTTC. Amino acid sequence: CAITPVEGEYGYTF.

On this clonotype: This sequence may be a read error, since a much larger clone differs from it by one base. The CDR3 coding sequence is TGTGCCAGCAGCCAAGGCAGGGGCAGGGGCATTCAGTACTTC. Translating gives CASSQGRGRGIQYF. The chain recombines TRBV16 with TRBJ2-4; weak D call: TRBD1 (6 bases). V lost 2 bases and J 9 bases, leaving 14 bases between the germline ends. The CDR3 length is 14 residues. The V gene's germline CDR1 is KGHSY and CDR2 FQNENV. Using reference TRBV16 and TRBJ2-4 for the parts outside the CDR3, the full variable domain is GEEVAQTPKHLVRGEGQKAKLYCAPIKGHSYVFWYQQVLKNEFKFLISFQNENVFDETGMPKERFSAKCLPNSPCSLEIQATKLEDSAVYFCASSQGRGRGIQYFGAGTRLSVL.

The chain employs TRBV5-1 and TRBJ2-2, with D possibly TRBD1 on 6 matching bases. CDR1 and CDR2 from the germline V gene are SGHRS and YFSETQ. CDR3 length equals 16 residues. V gave up 0 bases and J gave up 0 bases, with 9 bases separating them. The CDR3 loop is CASSLGQASNTGELFF. For the CDR3, the DNA is TGCGCCAGCAGCTTGGGACAGGCTTCGAACACCGGGGAGCTGTTTTTT.

This clonotype was seen repeatedly, ten times or more. The V gene is TRBV10-1, the J gene TRBJ1-3; D is undetermined. The V gene's germline CDR1 is WNHNN and CDR2 SYGVQD (reference sequence). The V and J ends lost 0 bases and 4 bases respectively, with 10 bases between them. This CDR3 is 15 amino acids long. DNA for the CDR3: TGCGCCAGCAGTGAGTCAGAGGGCCCCGGAAACACCATATATTTT. Translating gives CASSESEGPGNTIYF.

The table lists this clonotype with many counts. The chain carries TRBV24-1 and TRBJ1-2; no clear D gene. V lost 7 bases and J lost 8, with 19 bases in between. The CDR3 spans 14 residues. Germline CDR1 reads KGHDR; CDR2 reads SFDVKD. CDR3 in DNA: TGTGCCACCAGAGACACTTACGGGTCGGGAGGCTACACCTTC. Its translation is CATRDTYGSGGYTF.

In its sample, this clonotype was seen many times. The V and J genes are TRBV20-1 and TRBJ1-2, with unresolved D. With 0 bases removed from V and 4 bases from J, the gap between germline ends came to 9 bases. Per germline, CDR1 DFQATT and CDR2 SNEGSKA (reference sequence). CDR3 length: 13 amino acids. The CDR3 spells CSAREGNTYGYTF. DNA for the CDR3: TGCAGTGCTAGAGAGGGGAACACCTATGGCTACACCTTC.